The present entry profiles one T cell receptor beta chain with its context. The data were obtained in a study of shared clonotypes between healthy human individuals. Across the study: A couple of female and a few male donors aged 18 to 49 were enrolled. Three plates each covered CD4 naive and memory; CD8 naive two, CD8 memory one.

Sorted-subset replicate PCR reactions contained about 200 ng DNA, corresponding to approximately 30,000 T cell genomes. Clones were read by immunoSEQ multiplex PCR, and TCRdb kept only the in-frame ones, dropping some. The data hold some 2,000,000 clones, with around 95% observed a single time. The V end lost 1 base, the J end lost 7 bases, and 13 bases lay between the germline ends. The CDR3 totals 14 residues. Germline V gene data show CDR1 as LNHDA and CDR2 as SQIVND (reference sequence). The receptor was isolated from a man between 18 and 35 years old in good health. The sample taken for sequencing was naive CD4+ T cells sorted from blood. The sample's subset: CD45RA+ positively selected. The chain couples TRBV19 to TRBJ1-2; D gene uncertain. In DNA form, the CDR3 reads TGTGCCAGTAGTATAGGGGGAACCCCGCGTGGCTACACCTTC. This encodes CASSIGGTPRGYTF.